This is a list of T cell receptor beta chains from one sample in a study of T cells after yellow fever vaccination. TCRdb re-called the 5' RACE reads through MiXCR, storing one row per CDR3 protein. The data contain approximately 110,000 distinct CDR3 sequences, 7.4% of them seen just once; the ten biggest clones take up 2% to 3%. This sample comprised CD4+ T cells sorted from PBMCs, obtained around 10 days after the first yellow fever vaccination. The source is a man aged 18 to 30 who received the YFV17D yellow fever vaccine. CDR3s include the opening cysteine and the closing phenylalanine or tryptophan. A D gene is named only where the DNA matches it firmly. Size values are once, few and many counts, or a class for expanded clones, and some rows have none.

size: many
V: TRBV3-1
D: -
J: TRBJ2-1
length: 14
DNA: TGTGCCAGCAGCCAAGTGGCCAGGACGGGTGAGCAGTTCTTC
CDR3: CASSQVARTGEQFF

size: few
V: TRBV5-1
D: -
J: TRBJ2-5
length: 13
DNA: TGCGCCAGCAGGTCAAGGACAGAAGAGACCCAGTACTTC
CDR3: CASRSRTEETQYF

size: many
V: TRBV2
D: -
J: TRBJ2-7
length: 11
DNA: TGTGCCAGCAGTTACTCCTACGAGCAGTACTTC
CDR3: CASSYSYEQYF

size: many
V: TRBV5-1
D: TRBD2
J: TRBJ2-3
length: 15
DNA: TGCGCCAGCACCTCAGCGGGGGCCGACACAGATACGCAGTATTTT
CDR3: CASTSAGADTDTQYF

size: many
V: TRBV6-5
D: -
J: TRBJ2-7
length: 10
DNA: TGTGCCAGCAGTCCATCCGAGCAGTACTTC
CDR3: CASSPSEQYF

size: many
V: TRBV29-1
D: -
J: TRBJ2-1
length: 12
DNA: TGCAGCGGAGAAACTGGGGCCAATGAGCAGTTCTTC
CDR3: CSGETGANEQFF

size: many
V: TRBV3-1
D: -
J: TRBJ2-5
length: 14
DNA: TGTGCCAGCAGCCAAGACGGCAGCCGGGAGACCCAGTACTTC
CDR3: CASSQDGSRETQYF

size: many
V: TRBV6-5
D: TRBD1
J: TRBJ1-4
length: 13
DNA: TGTGCCAGCAGAAGGGGGCGCGATGAAAAACTGTTTTTT
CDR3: CASRRGRDEKLFF

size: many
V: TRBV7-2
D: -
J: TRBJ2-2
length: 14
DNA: TGTGCCAGCAGCTTAGATATGGTAGCCGGGGAGCTGTTTTTT
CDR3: CASSLDMVAGELFF

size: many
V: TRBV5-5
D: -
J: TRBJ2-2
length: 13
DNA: TGTGCCAGCAGCCCCGTCTTTGCCGGGGAGCTGTTTTTT
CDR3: CASSPVFAGELFF

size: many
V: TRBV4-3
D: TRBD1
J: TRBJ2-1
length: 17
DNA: TGCGCCAGCAGCCAGGGCATGCGGACAGGGGGCTACAATGAGCAGTTCTTC
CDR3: CASSQGMRTGGYNEQFF

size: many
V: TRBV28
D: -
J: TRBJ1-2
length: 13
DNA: TGTGCCAGCAGTTTAGGGGTGAACTATGGCTACACCTTC
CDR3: CASSLGVNYGYTF

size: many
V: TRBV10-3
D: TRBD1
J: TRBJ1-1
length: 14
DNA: TGTGCCATCAGTGTTGGGACAGGGTCCCCTGAAGCTTTCTTT
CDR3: CAISVGTGSPEAFF

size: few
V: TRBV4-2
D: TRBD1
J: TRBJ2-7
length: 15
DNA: TGTGCCAGCAGCCATACTAACAGGGGGCGGAACGAGCAGTACTTC
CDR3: CASSHTNRGRNEQYF

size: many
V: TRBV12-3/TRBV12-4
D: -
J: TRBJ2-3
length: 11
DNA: TGTGCCAGCGGGGGGCCAGATACGCAGTATTTT
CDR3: CASGGPDTQYF

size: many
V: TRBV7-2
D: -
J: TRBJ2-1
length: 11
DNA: TGTGCCAGCAGCTTCAGGGGGGGGCAGTTCTTC
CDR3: CASSFRGGQFF

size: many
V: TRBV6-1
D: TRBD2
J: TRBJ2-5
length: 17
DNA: TGTGCCAGCAGTAAAGACGGGGCGGGGGGTGGAGGAGAGACCCAGTACTTC
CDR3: CASSKDGAGGGGETQYF

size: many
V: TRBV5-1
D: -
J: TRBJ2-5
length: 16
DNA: TGCGCCAGCAGCTTGGAAAAACAGGGTAGCCAAGAGACCCAGTACTTC
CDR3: CASSLEKQGSQETQYF

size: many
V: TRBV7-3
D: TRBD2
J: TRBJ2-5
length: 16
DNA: TGTGCCAGCAGCTTAACCGGGGGGAGTTCTCGGGAGACCCAGTACTTC
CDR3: CASSLTGGSSRETQYF

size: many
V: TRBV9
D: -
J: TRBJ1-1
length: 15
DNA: TGTGCCAGCAGCGTAGGGGCAGGGGTGAACACTGAAGCTTTCTTT
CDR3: CASSVGAGVNTEAFF

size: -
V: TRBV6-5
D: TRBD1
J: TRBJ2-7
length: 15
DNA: TGTGCCAGCAGTTACTCGGGACAGGGTGCCTACGAGCAGTACTTC
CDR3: CASSYSGQGAYEQYF

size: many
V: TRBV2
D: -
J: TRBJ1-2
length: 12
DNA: TGTGCCAGCAGGGGGGACATCTATGGCTACACCTTC
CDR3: CASRGDIYGYTF

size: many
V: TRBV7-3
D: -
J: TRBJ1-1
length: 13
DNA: TGTGCCAGCAGCTCCGAAAGGGGCACTGAAGCTTTCTTT
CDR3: CASSSERGTEAFF

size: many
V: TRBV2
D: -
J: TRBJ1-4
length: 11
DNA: TGTGCCAGCGGTTTTTATGAAAAACTGTTTTTT
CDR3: CASGFYEKLFF

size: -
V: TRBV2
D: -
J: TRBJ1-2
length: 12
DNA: TGTGCCAGCAGTGAAGGGGGCAGGGCCCACACCTTC
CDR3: CASSEGGRAHTF

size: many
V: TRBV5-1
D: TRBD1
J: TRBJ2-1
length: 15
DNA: TGCGCCAGCAGTTCAACCGGGACAGGGGACAATGAGCAGTTCTTC
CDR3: CASSSTGTGDNEQFF

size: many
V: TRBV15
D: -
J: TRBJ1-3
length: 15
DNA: TGTGCCACCAGCAGAGGTTGGCAGGAGGGGGACACCATATATTTT
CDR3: CATSRGWQEGDTIYF

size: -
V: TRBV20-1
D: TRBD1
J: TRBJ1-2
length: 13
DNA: TGCAGTGCTACATCCGGGACAGGATCCGGCTACACCTTC
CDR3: CSATSGTGSGYTF

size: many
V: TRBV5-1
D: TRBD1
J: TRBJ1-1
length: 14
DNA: TGCGCCAGCAGCACCGGGACAGGGGGTACTGAAGCTTTCTTT
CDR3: CASSTGTGGTEAFF

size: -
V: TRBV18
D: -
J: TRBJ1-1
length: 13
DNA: TGTGCCAGCTCACCCAGGTCCGATAGTGAAGCTTTCTTT
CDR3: CASSPRSDSEAFF

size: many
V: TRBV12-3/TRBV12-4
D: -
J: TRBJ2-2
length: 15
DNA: TGTGCCAGCAGTTTTTACCGCAGGGCTACCGGGGAGCTGTTTTTT
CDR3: CASSFYRRATGELFF

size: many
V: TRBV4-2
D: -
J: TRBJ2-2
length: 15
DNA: TGTGCCAGCAGCCAAGGACAGGGAGGCGACGGGGAGCTGTTTTTT
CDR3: CASSQGQGGDGELFF

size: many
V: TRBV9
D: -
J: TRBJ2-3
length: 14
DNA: TGTGCCAGCAGCGTAGCGGTCGGCACAGATACGCAGTATTTT
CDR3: CASSVAVGTDTQYF

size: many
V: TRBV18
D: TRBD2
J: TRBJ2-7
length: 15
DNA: TGTGCCAGCTCGCCCCCGGGACTAGCGGCCTACGAGCAGTACTTC
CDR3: CASSPPGLAAYEQYF

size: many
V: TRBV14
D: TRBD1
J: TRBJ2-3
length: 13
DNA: TGTGCCAGCAGCCAGTTACAGGGGGATACGCAGTATTTT
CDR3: CASSQLQGDTQYF

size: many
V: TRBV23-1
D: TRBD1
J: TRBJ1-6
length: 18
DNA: TGCGCCAGCAGTCGGGGACAGGGAAGGAGCTCCTATAATTCACCCCTCCACTTT
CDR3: CASSRGQGRSSYNSPLHF

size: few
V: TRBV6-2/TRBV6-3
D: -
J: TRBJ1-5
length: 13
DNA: TGTGCCAGCAGTTATCATGGGAACCAGCCCCAGCATTTT
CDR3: CASSYHGNQPQHF

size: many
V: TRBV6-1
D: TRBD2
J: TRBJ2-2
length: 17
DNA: TGTGCCAGCAACCCCACCGGGACTAGTCGGAACACCGGGGAGCTGTTTTTT
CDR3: CASNPTGTSRNTGELFF

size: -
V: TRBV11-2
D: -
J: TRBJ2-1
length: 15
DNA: TGTGCCAGCAGCTCCCCGATGGGCAGGTACAATGAGCAGTTCTTC
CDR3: CASSSPMGRYNEQFF